The T cell receptor (beta chain) under discussion was sequenced for a study of CD8 T cells in ankylosing spondylitis (TCRdb year 2017). For context, the study as a whole: The study set out to find disease-linked TCR variants by profiling T cell receptor beta repertoires in ankylosing spondylitis patients and healthy donors. The whole study cohort included 85 to 120 healthy donors and about two dozen ankylosing spondylitis patients. Samples of peripheral blood were taken, and for ankylosing spondylitis patients, synovial fluid was collected as well. Beyond this particular receptor, the publication reports: Some motif variants had previously been reported in the synovial fluid and blood of reactive arthritis patients, which suggests shared mechanisms of disease initiation. A CD8+ phenotype was shown by the disease-linked clones, which were found at relatively low frequencies in peripheral blood. A TCR beta motif of several highly homologous amino acid variants appeared characteristic of blood from ankylosing spondylitis patients. The disease-linked clones were reported as significantly enriched in matched synovial fluid samples from ankylosing spondylitis patients.

Compared with the rest of its sample, this clonotype is medium-sized (0.01 to 0.1%). Its specific antigen is unknown. No much larger clone exists at a distance of one base, and base qualities are not known. Data came from an Illumina HiSeq 2500. Quantitative 5'-RACE with molecular barcodes was the method used to prepare the TCR beta libraries. The published analysis was carried out like this. Disease-linked TCR variants were identified with a new computational method built on a probabilistic model of VDJ rearrangement. TCRdb reran the public reads through fastp at Q25 and MiXCR, keeping productive beta chains. All rows with the same CDR3 protein become a single entry with the most common DNA and genes. The authors' filters were not applied to this entry. The sample table lists roughly 7,300 distinct CDR3 sequences, around 8.7% of them with a count of one. The ten largest clones take up roughly 23% of the sample.

The CDR3, cysteine through phenylalanine, is 14 amino acids long. Only CDR3 DNA is held: 42 bases, read in frame from base 1. As encoded in the germline V gene, CDR1 is SGDLS while CDR2 is YYNGEE. V and J lose 3 bases and 4 bases, and a span of 10 bases separates them. This sequence uses TRBV9 and TRBJ2-2; the D call could be TRBD1 or TRBD2, with each sharing 6 bases. The source is a male donor with ankylosing spondylitis or in good health (not recorded which). The sequenced sample consisted of blood, either unsorted or a sorted T cell fraction (not recorded which). The DNA sequence reads TGTGCCAGCAGCGGGGGGGCCGGCACCGGGGAGCTGTTTTTT. It specifies CASSGGAGTGELFF.